The 14 T cell receptor beta chains below were found in one sample sequenced in a study of blood T cell repertoires in COVID-19. Repertoires were generated with immunoSEQ multiplex PCR, while TCRdb's copy carries only in-frame clones and drops some. The sample gives around 240,000 clones, approximately 85% of which show up once; 1.9% is in the top ten. Sequenced: PBMCs or T cells enriched from blood (not recorded which). These receptors were taken from a woman aged 45-60 years who had recovered from COVID-19.

The chain is built from TRBV10-3 and TRBJ2-1; no clear D gene. V lost 3 bases, J lost 1 base, and 4 bases lay in between. The CDR3 sequence is 13 residues long. Per germline, CDR1 ENHRY and CDR2 SYGVKD. The CDR3 reads CAISDLSYNEQFF. The CDR3 region has the DNA TGTGCCATCAGTGATCTGTCCTACAATGAGCAGTTCTTC.

The chain links TRBV28 to TRBJ1-1, with TRBD1 identical over 7 bases. Trimming cost V 4 bases and J 1 base; bases outside gene matches: 9. The CDR3 covers 16 residues. Germline lookup yields CDR1 MDHEN and CDR2 SYDVKM. CDR3 coding DNA: TGTGCCAGCAGTTCCTACCAAGGGGGCAGGAACACTGAAGCTTTCTTT. It is translated as CASSSYQGGRNTEAFF.

J is TRBJ1-1 and V is TRBV19; D perhaps matches TRBD1 (5 bases). The length of the CDR3 is 11 residues. V lost 7 bases, J lost 4 bases, and 7 bases lay in between. Germline V lookup: CDR1 LNHDA, CDR2 SQIVND (reference sequence). The CDR3 region has the DNA TGTGCCAGTATAAGGGGCACTGAAGCTTTCTTT. It specifies CASIRGTEAFF.

The rearrangement links TRBV5-1 to TRBJ2-3; D unresolved. The CDR3 is 13 amino acids. Germline CDR1 reads SGHRS; CDR2 reads YFSETQ. Trimming shortened V by 1 base and J by 4 bases, and 7 bases separated the two germline ends. The CDR3 DNA reads TGCGCCAGCAGCTTGATACAGTCAGATACGCAGTATTTT. Translation gives CASSLIQSDTQYF.

The chain has TRBV2 and TRBJ2-7; a possible D gene is TRBD2 (6 bases). Germline V gene lookup returns CDR1 SNHLY and CDR2 FYNNEI. This CDR3 comprises 18 residues. Trimming cost V 3 bases and J 2 bases, with 23 bases left between them. The CDR3 DNA is TGTGCCAGCAGTGAGTTTGTAGCGGAGTCACCCCTAACCTACGAGCAGTACTTC. It yields the protein CASSEFVAESPLTYEQYF. The variable domain in full, completed from reference TRBV2 and TRBJ2-7, reads EPEVTQTPSHQVTQMGQEVILRCVPISNHLYFYWYRQILGQKVEFLVSFYNNEISEKSEIFDDQFSVERPDGSNFTLKIRSTKLEDSAMYFCASSEFVAESPLTYEQYFGPGTRLTVT.

The chain uses TRBV5-1 and TRBJ2-1; a weak D match, TRBD2 (5 bases). Per germline, CDR1 SGHRS and CDR2 YFSETQ. The CDR3 is 15 amino acids. The V end was cut by 4 bases, the J end by 5 bases, with 16 bases between. This CDR3 reads CASSPTGESNNEQFF. The CDR3 DNA sequence: TGCGCCAGCAGCCCAACCGGGGAGTCCAACAATGAGCAGTTCTTC. The complete variable domain, with remaining parts taken from reference TRBV5-1 and TRBJ2-1, reads KAGVTQTPRYLIKTRGQQVTLSCSPISGHRSVSWYQQTPGQGLQFLFEYFSETQRNKGNFPGRFSGRQFSNSRSEMNVSTLELGDSALYLCASSPTGESNNEQFFGPGTRLTVL.

CDR3 sequence: CASSPRVNGELFF. The CDR3 DNA reads TGTGCCAGCAGCCCCCGGGTGAACGGGGAGCTGTTTTTT. V and J are TRBV7-9 and TRBJ2-2; D is unresolved. Germline assignment: CDR1 SEHNR and CDR2 FQNEAQ (reference sequence). V was shortened by 5 bases and J by 7 bases, with 11 bases between the two germline ends. This CDR3 spans 13 amino acids.

The chain employs TRBV5-4 and TRBJ1-1, with TRBD1 identical over 9 bases. Germline V gene lookup returns CDR1 SGHNT and CDR2 YYREEE (reference sequence). Trimming cost V 2 bases and J 1 base; bases outside gene matches: 3. This CDR3 region has 15 residues. CDR3 coding DNA: TGTGCCAGCAGCTTAGAGACAGGGGGGAACACTGAAGCTTTCTTT. Residues: CASSLETGGNTEAFF.

The chain is built from TRBV27 and TRBJ1-6; 8 bases agree with TRBD1. The J segment lost 5 bases and the V segment lost 5 bases, leaving 11 bases of the junction unmatched. CDR1 is MNHEY and CDR2 is SMNVEV in the germline V gene (reference sequence). The CDR3 is made up of 17 amino acids. The CDR3 DNA reads TGTGCCAGCAGTACCCGACAGGGGCGGACGGATAATTCACCCCTCCACTTT. Translation gives CASSTRQGRTDNSPLHF.

V and J are TRBV5-4 and TRBJ1-1; a weak D match, TRBD1 (6 bases). CDR1 is SGHNT and CDR2 is YYREEE in the germline V gene (reference sequence). The germline V and J ends were trimmed by 2 bases and 4 bases, with 15 bases remaining between them. The CDR3 totals 15 residues. CDR3 nucleotides: TGTGCCAGCAGCTTAGGGACATCGGCGGTCACTGAAGCTTTCTTT. Translating gives CASSLGTSAVTEAFF.

The genes are TRBV6-4 and TRBJ2-2, with 10 bases identical to TRBD2. This CDR3 has 14 residues. Germline CDR1 and CDR2: MRHNA and SNTAGT. The V and J ends lost 4 bases and 6 bases, in that order; junction bases with no gene match: 2. CDR3 sequence (DNA): TGTGCCAGCAGTGTAGCGGGAGGCGCCGGGGAGCTGTTTTTT. Translating gives CASSVAGGAGELFF.

The CDR3 loop reads CSASSTSGRTYEQYF. The CDR3 region has the DNA TGCAGTGCTAGTTCGACTAGCGGGAGGACCTACGAGCAGTACTTC. V and J are TRBV20-1 and TRBJ2-7; 13 bases line up with TRBD2. V shed 3 bases and J 2 bases; nucleotides not matched to a gene: 4. The V gene's germline CDR1 is DFQATT and CDR2 SNEGSKA (reference sequence). This CDR3 region has 15 residues.

The chain uses TRBV2 and TRBJ2-1; the D is unclear. The CDR3 covers 14 residues. Germline values: CDR1 SNHLY, CDR2 FYNNEI. Trimming stripped 4 bases from V and 5 bases from J, with 12 bases between. This CDR3 reads CASSALTFNNEQFF. DNA for the CDR3: TGTGCCAGCAGTGCTTTGACATTCAACAATGAGCAGTTCTTC.

The chain employs TRBV9 and TRBJ1-1, with 7 bases identical to TRBD1. Germline V gene sequence: CDR1 SGDLS, CDR2 YYNGEE. Trimming took 3 bases from V and 1 from J; bases not matched to a gene: 0. The CDR3 sequence is 13 residues long. The CDR3 here is CASSAGGNTEAFF. In DNA form, the CDR3 reads TGTGCCAGCAGCGCAGGGGGGAACACTGAAGCTTTCTTT.